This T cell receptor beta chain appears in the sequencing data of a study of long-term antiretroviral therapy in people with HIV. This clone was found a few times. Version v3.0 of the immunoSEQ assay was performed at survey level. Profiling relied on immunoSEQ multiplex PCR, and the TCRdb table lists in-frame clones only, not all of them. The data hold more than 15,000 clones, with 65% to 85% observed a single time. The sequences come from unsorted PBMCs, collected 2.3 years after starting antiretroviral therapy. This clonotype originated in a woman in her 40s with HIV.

CDR3 DNA: TGTGCCAGCAGCCCGGGACTCACCGGGGAGCTGTTTTTT. Translating gives CASSPGLTGELFF. The chain links TRBV6-6 to TRBJ2-2, with D possibly being TRBD2 (6 bases). CDR3 length equals 13 residues. Trimming left V 6 bases short and J 4 bases short, with 9 bases between. CDR1 and CDR2 from the germline V gene are MNHNY and SVGAGI (reference sequence).